The text below deals with one TCR beta chain. Its antigen remains undetermined. Per-base qualities were not stored, and no clone one base away is much larger. This specimen belongs to a study of shared clonotypes between healthy human individuals (dated by TCRdb to the early 2020s). For the wider study: The cohort comprised a couple of women and a few men aged 18 to 49 years. Per donor, three plates each were used for CD4 naive and CD4 memory, two for CD8 naive, and one for CD8 memory. To estimate repertoire size and how much clonotype sharing occurs between individuals, the study deeply sequenced the blood TCR repertoires of a handful of healthy adults. To increase sequencing depth and limit assay-specific biases, different laboratories used diverse techniques to prepare libraries and sequence TCR repertoires. Leukapheresis yielded between about 0.94 and 8.9 billion PBMCs per donor. What the research found in general, with its limitations: Because the study included only a small number of donors, the genetic and exposure-history diversity represented was limited. Pairwise subsampling led to the expectation that sequencing depth would affect the degree of clonotype sharing among donors. Only blood was sampled, and tissue TCR repertoires likely differ from those in blood. Larger estimated clonotype richness was generally found for naive subsets than for memory subsets. Incomplete sequencing was indicated by rarefaction of sorted-subset datasets, despite the large sequencing depth. Clonotypes shared by all four sorted-subset donors showed higher generation probabilities than non-shared clonotypes. When several donors were compared, the shared fraction of clonotypes was about 5.4% for naive CD4, 3.5% to 4% for naive CD8, 2% to 2.5% for memory CD4, and around 0.37% for memory CD8.

TCR CDR3 regions were amplified from genomic DNA by multiplex PCR using the deep immunoSEQ assay. Extracted genomic DNA from each cell subset was distributed evenly across all wells of several immunoSEQ 96-well plates, and each plate was treated as a replicate. For sorted subsets, each replicate PCR was loaded with approximately 190 ng genomic DNA, equivalent to approximately 27,000 T cell genomes. Purified libraries were quantified with a Qubit 3.0 fluorometer, sized on a Bioanalyzer 2100, and re-quantified with the KAPA Library Quantification kit. A separate single-read 150-cycle Illumina NextSeq 550 flow cell was used to sequence each immunoSEQ 96-well plate. Processing in the source paper ran as follows. Because the immunoSEQ output included only junctional sequences and no quality scores, the filtering could not be the same as the filtering used for full-length reads. Sequences were annotated with PyIR, a Python wrapper for IgBLAST v1.9, and V/J genes and CDR3 were assigned using IMGT germline references. Reads with weak V/J assignments (E-value above 1e-6), missing CDR3, stop codons, out-of-frame junctions, or ambiguous translated residues were removed. V3J clonotypes were defined as sequences sharing an identical inferred V gene, J gene, and CDR3 amino acid sequence. Percentage overlap between repertoires was calculated by dividing the number of shared unique clonotypes by the size of the smaller repertoire. Repertoire richness was assessed with RTK rarefaction, the Chao1 estimator, and Recon v2.1 estimates of unobserved clonotypes. Generation probabilities for all TCRbeta clonotypes obtained by the gDNA method from a handful of donors were computed using OLGA. The table was pulled from immuneACCESS by TCRdb, which kept in-frame rearrangements only. Such tables lose some clones; where checked, under half of the loss comes from unresolved V genes, and the rest has no known cause. From that table come the V and J calls and clone size; the DNA was used to work out D and trimming. Recorded for this sample are about 1.1 million clones; around 77% of them occurred a single time. 0.89% of the sample comes from the top ten.

Donors were healthy HIV-negative adults with no recently reported acute infections or vaccinations. Only Caucasian adults living in Nashville, Tennessee, USA were represented among the donors. Magnetic negative selection was used to enrich CD4+ T cells, after which naive cells were positively selected on CD45RA and the negative fraction became the memory subset. Blood was collected by leukapheresis, and PBMCs were isolated by Ficoll-Histopaque density gradient centrifugation and then cryopreserved in liquid nitrogen vapor phase. Analytical flow cytometry was used to check the purity and quantity of each magnetically sorted T cell population. From each sorted fraction, genomic DNA was isolated and quantified by UV absorbance on a Nanodrop 2000c. This sequence was found in a man aged 18 to 30 in good health. Some clones in this sample may be carry-over from other donors' samples. Sequencing input: memory CD4+ T cells from PBMCs. The sample's cell subset or site label, decoded: CD45RA-negative fraction.

The DNA is as follows: TGTGCCAGCAGCTCCGATTGGGACAGGAGGGGCTACACCTTC. It codes for CASSSDWDRRGYTF. The rearrangement combines TRBV6-5 with TRBJ1-2; 8 central bases correspond to TRBD1. V ends up 6 bases short and J 8 bases short, with an unmatched junction base count of 11. The CDR3 has 14 amino acids, counting the end cysteine and phenylalanine. Only CDR3 DNA is held: 42 bases, read in frame from base 1. CDR1 and CDR2, per the germline V gene, are MNHEY and SVGAGI.